This T cell receptor beta chain was sequenced in a study of blood T cell repertoires in COVID-19. The overall study: T cells, B-cell-depleted T cells, or PBMCs supplied cDNA or gDNA.

Using immunoSEQ multiplex PCR, the repertoire was profiled, and TCRdb retains in-frame clones only, with some absent. The data show 300,000 or so clones, around 85% seen once. The sequencing sample was made of peripheral blood. This receptor was taken from a woman between 50 and 59 years old with active or convalescent COVID-19.

CDR3 sequence reads: CASRIEEGYNSPLHF. CDR3 nucleotides: TGTGCCAGCAGGATAGAGGAGGGCTATAATTCACCCCTCCACTTT. This sequence joins TRBV6-4 and TRBJ1-6; D uncertain. The germline CDR1 and CDR2 sequences are MRHNA and SNTAGT. V was clipped by 6 bases and J by 3 bases, with 12 bases between them. The CDR3 is 15 residues long.